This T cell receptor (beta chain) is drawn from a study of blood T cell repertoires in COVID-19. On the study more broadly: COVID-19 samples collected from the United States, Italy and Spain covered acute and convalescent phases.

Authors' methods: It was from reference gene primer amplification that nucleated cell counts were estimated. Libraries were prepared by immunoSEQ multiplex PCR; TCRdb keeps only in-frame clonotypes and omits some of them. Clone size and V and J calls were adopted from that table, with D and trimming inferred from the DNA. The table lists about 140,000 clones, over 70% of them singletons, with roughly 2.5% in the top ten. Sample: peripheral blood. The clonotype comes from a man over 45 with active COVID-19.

The CDR3 coding sequence is TGTGCCAGCAGCGTTATTGGGACAGGGGGTGAAGCTTTCTTT. Its translation: CASSVIGTGGEAFF. The genes are TRBV9 and TRBJ1-1; 11 nucleotides line up with TRBD1. J lost 7 bases, V lost 2 bases, and 4 bases had no gene match. The CDR3 loop spans 14 amino acids. Germline V lookup: CDR1 SGDLS, CDR2 YYNGEE. The whole variable domain, remainder taken from reference TRBV9 and TRBJ1-1, is DSGVTQTPKHLITATGQRVTLRCSPRSGDLSVYWYQQSLDQGLQFLIQYYNGEERAKGNILERFSAQQFPDLHSELNLSSLELGDSALYFCASSVIGTGGEAFFGQGTRLTVV.